The text below deals with one TCR beta chain. Its antigen specificity is not known. Per-base quality was not reported, and no clone a single base away is much larger than it. This sample stems from a study of vaccination effects on CD4 cells after COVID-19 (dated by TCRdb to the early 2020s). Turning to the overall study: Participants received two doses of either the BNT162b2 or the mRNA-1273 mRNA SARS-CoV-2 vaccine. SARS-CoV-2 spike-specific CD4+ TCR repertoires were compared before and after mRNA vaccination in COVID-19 convalescent patients and in infection-naive vaccine recipients. Altogether, about 10 COVID-19 convalescent patients and a few SARS-CoV-2-naive healthy vaccine recipients made up the full study. Cultures from other donors in the study were sequenced using the Oncomine TCR Beta short-read assay on an Illumina iSeq 100. The full study reports these points: At late post-vaccination timepoints, both infection-induced and vaccine-induced clones showed marked clonal contraction, consistent with waning T cell responses. The study was limited by a small number of convalescent patients, and early post-infection timepoints were lacking. Among healthy vaccine recipients, nearly all vaccine-induced clones were SARS-CoV-2 mono-reactive, and just 1 of 255 was cross-reactive with common cold coronaviruses.

In the ViraFEST assay, PBMC were stimulated with viral peptide pools, and TCR sequencing was then used to find antigen-specific CD4+ T cell clonotypes based on their expansion. After 10 to 11 days of culture, CD4+ T cells were isolated with the EasySep CD4+ T cell isolation kit. None of the healthy vaccine recipients had a prior SARS-CoV-2 infection, which was confirmed by nucleocapsid antibody tests that came back negative both before and after vaccination. Each well held roughly 2.2 million PBMC cultured in IMDM containing roughly 5% human AB serum, roughly 9.6 IU/ml IL-2 and gentamicin, along with 10 ug/ml peptides. Half of the culture medium was replaced with fresh IL-2-containing medium on days 3 and 7. Unless noted otherwise, every peptide stimulation condition was grown in triplicate wells. Using Ficoll-Paque Plus gradient centrifugation, PBMC were separated from whole blood and then either used fresh or cryopreserved at -140C. The overlapping peptide pools covered the spike proteins of SARS-CoV-2 and of the common cold coronaviruses HCoV-NL63, HCoV-OC43 and HCoV-229E. Genomic DNA was extracted from cultured CD4+ T cells with the QIAamp micro DNA kit.

The library was prepared using the immunoSEQ multiplex PCR assay. DNA from the cultured and isolated CD4+ T cells underwent TCR beta CDR3 sequencing. From the authors' description of their analysis: Non-productive TCR sequences were discarded, and reads were trimmed to the CDR3 region, with only CDR3s of 7 or more amino acids retained. The MANAFEST web app was used to pick out antigen-specific clonotypes by comparing their expansion in peptide wells with that in reference cultures. To be called positive, a clone needed expansion at FDR<0.05 compared with the reference and with all other wells, an odds ratio greater than 5, and a frequency greater than 0.1% in two replicate wells. Cross-reactive clonotypes were defined as significantly expanded in SARS-CoV-2 spike wells and in at least one common cold coronavirus spike condition. CDR3 similarity was assessed by Levenshtein distance using the stringdist R package, and unrooted trees were constructed with ape in R 3.6.1. In its TCRdb copy, this immuneACCESS table keeps in-frame sequences only and misses some clones. Where compared with another copy, unresolved V genes explain less than half of these, and the others have no known cause. From that table come the V and J calls and clone size; the DNA was used to work out D and trimming. The sample table records 30,000 to 40,000 clones; roughly two thirds of these occur just once. The top ten clones comprise about 23% of the sample.

Reading the germline V gene gives CDR1 MDHEN and CDR2 SYDVKM. Unmatched junction bases come to 9, with V trimmed by 4 bases and J by 0 bases. The CDR3, cysteine through phenylalanine, is 18 amino acids long. Only the CDR3 portion is preserved as DNA: 54 bases, with reading frame beginning at the first base. Material: CD4+ T cells from PBMCs cultured with SARS-CoV-2 spike peptides, obtained before COVID-19 vaccination. Sample cell subset or site, as interpreted from the label and publication: SARS-CoV-2 spike overlapping peptide pool stimulation. Recombination linked TRBV28 to TRBJ1-6, with 7 junctional bases fitting TRBD1. The clonotype comes from a human donor who received a COVID-19 vaccine. Read as DNA, the sequence is TGTGCCAGCAGTTCCACAGGGGCCTACTTCTCCTATAATTCACCCCTCCACTTT. Its translation is CASSSTGAYFSYNSPLHF.